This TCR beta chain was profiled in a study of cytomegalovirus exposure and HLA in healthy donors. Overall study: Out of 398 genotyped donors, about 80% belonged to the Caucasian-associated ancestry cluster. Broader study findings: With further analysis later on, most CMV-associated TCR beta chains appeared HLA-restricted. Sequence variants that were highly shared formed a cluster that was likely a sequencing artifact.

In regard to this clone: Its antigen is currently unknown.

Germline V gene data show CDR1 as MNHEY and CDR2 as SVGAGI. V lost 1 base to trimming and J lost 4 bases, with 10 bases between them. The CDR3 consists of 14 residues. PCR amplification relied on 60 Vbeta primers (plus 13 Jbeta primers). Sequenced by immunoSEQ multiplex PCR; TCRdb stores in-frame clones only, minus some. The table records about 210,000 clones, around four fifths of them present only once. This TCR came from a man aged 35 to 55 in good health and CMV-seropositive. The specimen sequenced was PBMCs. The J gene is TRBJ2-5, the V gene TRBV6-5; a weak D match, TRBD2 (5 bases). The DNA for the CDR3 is TGTGCCAGCAGTTACTTCGGACTCCCAGAGACCCAGTACTTC. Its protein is CASSYFGLPETQYF.